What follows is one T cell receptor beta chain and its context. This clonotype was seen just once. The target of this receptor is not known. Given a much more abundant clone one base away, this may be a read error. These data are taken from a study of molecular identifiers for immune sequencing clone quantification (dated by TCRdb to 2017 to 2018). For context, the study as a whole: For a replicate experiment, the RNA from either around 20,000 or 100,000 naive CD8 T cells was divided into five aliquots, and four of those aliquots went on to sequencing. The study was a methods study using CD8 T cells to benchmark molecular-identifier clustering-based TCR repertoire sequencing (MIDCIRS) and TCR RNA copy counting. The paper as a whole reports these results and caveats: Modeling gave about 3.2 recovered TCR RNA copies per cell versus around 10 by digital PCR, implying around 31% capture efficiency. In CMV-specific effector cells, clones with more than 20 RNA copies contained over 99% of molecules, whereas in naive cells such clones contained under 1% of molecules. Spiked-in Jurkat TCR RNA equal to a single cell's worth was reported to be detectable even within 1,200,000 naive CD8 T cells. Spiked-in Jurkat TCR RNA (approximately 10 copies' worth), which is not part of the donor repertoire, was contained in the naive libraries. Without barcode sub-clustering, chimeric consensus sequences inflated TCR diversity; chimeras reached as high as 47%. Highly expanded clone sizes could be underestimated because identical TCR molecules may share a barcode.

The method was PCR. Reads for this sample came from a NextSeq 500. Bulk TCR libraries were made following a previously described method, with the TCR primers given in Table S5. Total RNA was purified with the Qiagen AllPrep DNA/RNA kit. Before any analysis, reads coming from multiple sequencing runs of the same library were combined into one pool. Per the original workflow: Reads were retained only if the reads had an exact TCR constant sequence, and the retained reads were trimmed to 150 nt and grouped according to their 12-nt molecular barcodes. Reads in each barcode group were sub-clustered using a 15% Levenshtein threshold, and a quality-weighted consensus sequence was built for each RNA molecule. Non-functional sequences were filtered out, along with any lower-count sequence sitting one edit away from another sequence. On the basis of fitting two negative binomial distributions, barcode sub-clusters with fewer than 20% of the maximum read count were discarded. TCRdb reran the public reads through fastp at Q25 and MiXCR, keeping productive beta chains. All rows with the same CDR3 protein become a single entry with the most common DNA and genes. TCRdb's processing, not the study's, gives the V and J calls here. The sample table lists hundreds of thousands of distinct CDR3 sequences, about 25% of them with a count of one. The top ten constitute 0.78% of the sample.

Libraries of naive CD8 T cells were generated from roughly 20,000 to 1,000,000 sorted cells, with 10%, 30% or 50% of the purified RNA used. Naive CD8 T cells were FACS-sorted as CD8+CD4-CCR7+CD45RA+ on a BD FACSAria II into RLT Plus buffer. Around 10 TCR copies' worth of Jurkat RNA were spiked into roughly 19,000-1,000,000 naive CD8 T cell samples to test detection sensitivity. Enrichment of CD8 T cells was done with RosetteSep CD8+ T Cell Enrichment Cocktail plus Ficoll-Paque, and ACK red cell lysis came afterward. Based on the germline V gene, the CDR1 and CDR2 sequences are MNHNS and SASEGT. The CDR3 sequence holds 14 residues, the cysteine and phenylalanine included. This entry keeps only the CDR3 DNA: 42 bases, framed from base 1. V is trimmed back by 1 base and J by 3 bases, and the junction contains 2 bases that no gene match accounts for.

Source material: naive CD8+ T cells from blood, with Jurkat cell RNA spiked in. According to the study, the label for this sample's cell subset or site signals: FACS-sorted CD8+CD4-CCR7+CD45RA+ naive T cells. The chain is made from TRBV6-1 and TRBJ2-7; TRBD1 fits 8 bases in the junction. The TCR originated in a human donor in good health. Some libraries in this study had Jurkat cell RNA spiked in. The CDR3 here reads CASSEVDRGYEQYF. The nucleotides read TGTGCCAGCAGTGAAGTAGACAGGGGCTACGAGCAGTACTTC.